Listed below are T cell receptor beta chains from one sample, sequenced in a study of tumor-infiltrating lymphocytes in primary liver carcinoma. Using its own MiXCR run on the multiplex PCR reads, TCRdb lists one record per CDR3 protein. The table has over 250,000 distinct CDR3 sequences, roughly 60% seen once. Sequencing used peripheral blood. All receptors come from a woman aged 25 to 39 with primary liver carcinoma and hepatitis B virus infection. Both conserved end residues are part of each CDR3. D genes are given only for firm matches. Not all rows give a size; the values are once, few, many and, for expanded clones, a class.

J gene,D gene,clone size,V gene,CDR3 DNA,CDR3 protein
TRBJ2-1,NA,few,TRBV7-9,TGTGCCAGCAGCTTAGTGGCGCCCCTAGCGTGGTCCTACAATGAGCAGTTCTTC,CASSLVAPLAWSYNEQFF
TRBJ2-5,TRBD2,NA,TRBV29-1,TGCAGCGTTCGAGGGACTAGCGGGAGGCCCCAAGAGACCCAGTACTTC,CSVRGTSGRPQETQYF
TRBJ2-5,NA,NA,TRBV6-6,TGTGCCAGCAGTCCCACCTTAGGGACCCAGTACTTC,CASSPTLGTQYF
TRBJ2-7,NA,NA,TRBV30,TGTGCCTGGAGTATGTACGGCCGGGCGCTCGAGCAGTACTTC,CAWSMYGRALEQYF
TRBJ2-1,TRBD2,NA,TRBV7-9,TGTGCCAGCAGCTTTGGGGGAGGGTCCGTGGGTGCCTACAATGAGCAGTTCTTC,CASSFGGGSVGAYNEQFF
TRBJ1-4,TRBD1,NA,TRBV6-1,TGTGCCAGCAGTGATAGGGACAGTCCGGGAGAAAAACTGTTTTTT,CASSDRDSPGEKLFF
TRBJ2-7,TRBD2,many,TRBV12-3/TRBV12-4,TGTGCCAGCAGTAGGACTAGCGGGAACTACGAGCAGTACTTC,CASSRTSGNYEQYF
TRBJ2-7,NA,NA,TRBV13,TGTGCCAGCATCTTCGGGGGACGGGGGCTCTACGAGCAGTACTTC,CASIFGGRGLYEQYF
TRBJ2-2,NA,NA,TRBV5-5,TGTGCCAGCAGCTTAGCCAGGACTACTAACACCGGGGAGCTGTTTTTT,CASSLARTTNTGELFF
TRBJ1-1,NA,many,TRBV6-5,TGTGCCAGCAGTTACGGCCTGGGCTGGGCTGAAGCTTTCTTT,CASSYGLGWAEAFF
TRBJ2-1,NA,once,TRBV28,TGTGCCAGCAGTCCTGAAGTCCTCCGTGAGCAGTTCTTC,CASSPEVLREQFF
TRBJ2-7,NA,many,TRBV6-6,TGTGCCAGCAGCTTAGAATCCTACGAGCAGTACTTC,CASSLESYEQYF
TRBJ2-1,NA,NA,TRBV5-6,TGTACCAGCAGCTTGGCTCAGTTCGGCTCCTACAATGAGCAGTTCTTC,CTSSLAQFGSYNEQFF
TRBJ2-1,NA,once,TRBV10-2,TGCGCCAGCAGTGACCTCTCCAAAGGGGTTGCGTTCTTC,CASSDLSKGVAFF
TRBJ2-1,NA,NA,TRBV5-4,TGTGCCAGCAGCTTGGAGGGTTCTGGGTCCTGCAATGAGCAGTTCTTC,CASSLEGSGSCNEQFF
TRBJ1-5,TRBD1,few,TRBV2,TGTGCCAGCAGCGGACAGGGAAGGGGCAATCAGCCCCAGCATTTT,CASSGQGRGNQPQHF
TRBJ2-4,NA,NA,TRBV5-4,TGTGCCAGCAGCCTGCCTGGACAACGAGGGATGAGAAACATTCAGTACTTC,CASSLPGQRGMRNIQYF
TRBJ2-6,TRBD1,NA,TRBV9,TGTGCTAGCAGCCCTCCACAGGGGGCGTCTGGGGCCAACGTCCTGACTTTC,CASSPPQGASGANVLTF
TRBJ2-4,NA,few,TRBV12-3/TRBV12-4,TGTGCCAGCAGTTTAGGGACTATGGTAGGCATTCAGTACTTC,CASSLGTMVGIQYF
TRBJ2-3,TRBD2,few,TRBV7-2,TGTGCCAGCAGCTTGACTAGCGGGGTGGCAAATACGCAGTATTTT,CASSLTSGVANTQYF
TRBJ2-1,NA,NA,TRBV5-6,TGTGCCAGCAGCCCCCTTTTGAGGCAGGGTCCTCCTGAGCAGTTCTTC,CASSPLLRQGPPEQFF
TRBJ2-7,NA,NA,TRBV11-1,TGTACCAGCAGTTCTGCCATCGAGCAGTACTTC,CTSSSAIEQYF
TRBJ2-3,NA,NA,TRBV12-3/TRBV12-4,TGTGCCGGCAGCCGCACAGATACACAGTATTTT,CAGSRTDTQYF
TRBJ2-7,NA,NA,TRBV7-9,TGTGCCAGCAGCTTAGGGAGCCCCACCTACGAGCAGTACTTC,CASSLGSPTYEQYF
TRBJ1-4,NA,NA,TRBV11-3,TGTGCCAGCAGTTTTTCCCCCGAAAAACTGTTGTTT,CASSFSPEKLLF
TRBJ1-2,NA,many,TRBV6-5,TGTGCCAGCAGCCTATCCCAACTTCGGGGTGGCTACACCTTC,CASSLSQLRGGYTF
TRBJ2-1,TRBD2,few,TRBV6-5,TGTGCCAGCAGTTACGCGGGAGCCTACAATGAGCAGTTCTTC,CASSYAGAYNEQFF
TRBJ2-1,NA,NA,TRBV6-6,TGTGCCAGCAGTTACGGGGGGTCGGACAATGAGCAGCTCTTC,CASSYGGSDNEQLF
TRBJ2-1,NA,few,TRBV5-4,TGTGCCAGCAGTTTGGGTGGGGGATCGAGCTCCTACAATGAGCAGTTCTTC,CASSLGGGSSSYNEQFF
TRBJ2-1,NA,NA,TRBV13,TGTGCCAGCAGCTTAGGTGGCGTGGAGCAGTTCTTC,CASSLGGVEQFF
TRBJ1-6,TRBD1,NA,TRBV6-5,TGTGCCAGCAGTTACTCAGGGACAGGCACCACGTCACCCCTCCACTTT,CASSYSGTGTTSPLHF